The clone carrying this T cell receptor (beta chain) was observed a handful of times. Its matching antigen is unknown. V lost 6 bases and J 1 base, leaving 9 bases between the germline ends. The germline gives CDR1 LNHNV, CDR2 YYDKDF (reference sequence). CDR3 size: 13 residues. Using unique molecular identifiers, the investigators prepared the TCRbeta library. TCRdb re-analysed the PCR reads in MiXCR, keeping a single row per CDR3 protein. The repertoire consists of some 550,000 distinct CDR3 sequences, with 23% occurring once and the leading ten covering roughly an eighth. This entry is derived from a study of T-cell reconstitution after alpha-beta-depleted transplantation in children. Findings and limits, study-wide: Reportedly, alpha-beta T cells present about two months post-transplant originated from several hundred expanded clones of graft origin. The authors attributed T-cell counts and diversity one year after transplant mostly to newly produced T cells.

The V and J genes are TRBV15 and TRBJ1-1, with D perhaps matching TRBD1 (6 bases). The sample in question was PBMCs, mostly from graft donor cells, obtained 360 days after TCRalphabeta/CD19-depleted stem cell transplant. The sequence derives from a boy in the first two years of life who had a stem cell transplant for acute myeloid leukemia, so the T cells may come from the graft donor. CDR3 DNA: TGTGCCACCAGGTACAGGGAGAACACTGAAGCTTTCTTT. It specifies CATRYRENTEAFF.